The 32 T cell receptor beta chains below were found in one sample sequenced in a study of naive and memory T cell subsets. Blood and skin TCR RNA was reverse transcribed with alpha and beta constant primers. TCRdb processed the 5' RACE reads anew with MiXCR; each CDR3 protein has one entry. The sample gives approximately 27,000 distinct CDR3 sequences, around 25% of which show up once; approximately 1.7% is in the top ten. RNA was extracted from 2.5 ml of whole blood of healthy adults. The source of these receptors is a female donor in good health.

Ten or more counts support this clonotype. The rearrangement links TRBV20-1 to TRBJ2-6, with 7 bases lining up with TRBD1. The CDR3 is made up of 17 amino acids. V lost 3 bases, J lost 1 base, and 9 bases stayed unmatched. Germline V lookup: CDR1 DFQATT, CDR2 SNEGSKA (reference sequence). The CDR3 coding sequence is TGCAGTGCTAGGGACATGACAGGGAGATCTGGGGCCAACGTCCTGACTTTC. Protein product: CSARDMTGRSGANVLTF.

This clonotype was seen only once. CDR3 amino acids: CASSVADDNEQFF. The CDR3, as DNA: TGTGCCAGCAGCGTAGCTGACGACAATGAGCAGTTCTTC. This sequence joins TRBV9 and TRBJ2-1; D not certain. Germline V gene lookup returns CDR1 SGDLS and CDR2 YYNGEE. The CDR3 length is 13 residues. Trimming cost V 0 bases and J 5 bases, with 6 bases left between them. Based on the CDR3 plus reference TRBV9 and TRBJ2-1, the full variable domain is DSGVTQTPKHLITATGQRVTLRCSPRSGDLSVYWYQQSLDQGLQFLIQYYNGEERAKGNILERFSAQQFPDLHSELNLSSLELGDSALYFCASSVADDNEQFFGPGTRLTVL.

This clonotype was counted between two and nine times. V usage is TRBV15 and J usage is TRBJ1-1; D perhaps matches TRBD1 (5 bases). Trimming left V 4 bases short and J 0 bases short, with 9 bases between. Germline V gene lookup returns CDR1 LNHNV and CDR2 YYDKDF (reference sequence). This CDR3 is built from 14 residues. CDR3 in amino acids: CATSTQGMNTEAFF. Written as DNA, the CDR3 is TGTGCCACCAGCACCCAGGGCATGAACACTGAAGCTTTCTTT. The full variable domain, in which reference TRBV15 and TRBJ1-1 provide the parts outside the CDR3, is DAMVIQNPRYQVTQFGKPVTLSCSQTLNHNVMYWYQQKSSQAPKLLFHYYDKDFNNEADTPDNFQSRRPNTSFCFLDIRSPGLGDTAMYLCATSTQGMNTEAFFGQGTRLTVV.

This clonotype was counted a single time. A much bigger clone sits one base away, suggesting this may be a read error. The chain employs TRBV7-2 and TRBJ2-3; D unclear. The CDR3 length is 12 residues. Looked up from germline, CDR1 is SGHTA and CDR2 is FQGNSA. CDR3: CAGSQRSDTQYF. DNA for the CDR3: TGTGCCGGCAGCCAAAGGTCCGATACGCAGTATTTT.

By sample fraction, this clonotype is medium-sized. The chain joins TRBV20-1 to TRBJ1-6; no definite D call. The germline V gene encodes CDR1 DFQATT and CDR2 SNEGSKA (reference sequence). The CDR3 length is 14 residues. The V end lost 6 bases, the J end lost 1 base, and 10 bases lay between the germline ends. The CDR3 spells CSAGKRSYNSPLHF. CDR3 DNA: TGCAGTGCGGGGAAGCGATCCTATAATTCACCCCTCCACTTT.

This clonotype was counted ten times or more. J is TRBJ1-6 and V is TRBV2, with D maybe TRBD1 (5 bases). CDR3 length: 13 residues. Trimming removed 8 bases from V and 10 bases from J, with 15 bases in between. CDR1 SNHLY and CDR2 FYNNEI come from the germline V gene. CDR3 residues: CASGTDGYSPLHF. CDR3 DNA: TGTGCCAGCGGGACGGATGGCTACTCACCCCTCCACTTT.

The chain joins TRBV11-1 to TRBJ1-6; D unresolved. The CDR3 is 13 residues long. CDR1 is SGHAT, CDR2 FQDESV, per germline (reference sequence). With 5 bases removed from V and 7 bases from J, the gap between germline ends came to 9 bases. The chain's CDR3 is CASSLVTNSPLHF. CDR3 DNA sequence: TGTGCCAGCAGCCTAGTTACAAATTCACCCCTCCACTTT.

This clonotype was seen at least ten times. The chain links TRBV20-1 to TRBJ2-5, with D possibly matching TRBD2 (6 bases). The germline V gene encodes CDR1 DFQATT and CDR2 SNEGSKA (reference sequence). CDR3 length: 14 residues. Trimming stripped 5 bases from V and 1 base from J, with 14 bases between. In DNA, the CDR3 is TGCAGTGCTTGTAGACTAGACTTCCAAGAGACCCAGTACTTC. Translating it yields CSACRLDFQETQYF.

The chain has TRBV10-3 and TRBJ2-7, with no clear D. V was shortened by 4 bases and J by 4 bases, with 8 bases between the two germline ends. The CDR3 is 12 amino acids. CDR1 ENHRY and CDR2 SYGVKD come from the germline V gene. CDR3 in amino acids: CAISGSEYEQYF. The CDR3 nucleotides read TGTGCCATCAGTGGTTCGGAGTACGAGCAGTACTTC.

This clonotype was recorded at least ten times. The chain recombines TRBV20-1 with TRBJ2-5, with no clear D. Germline V CDR1 and CDR2: DFQATT, SNEGSKA (reference sequence). The CDR3 extends over 14 amino acids. Trimming took off 1 base at V and 4 bases at J, with 13 bases between the two ends. CDR3 sequence reads: CSARGRNGLETQYF. CDR3 DNA sequence: TGCAGTGCTAGAGGACGGAACGGGCTAGAGACCCAGTACTTC.

The chain carries TRBV12-3 or TRBV12-4 and TRBJ2-7; 9 positions match TRBD2. V lost 1 base to trimming and J lost 7 bases; unmatched junction nucleotides: 8. The CDR3 contains 15 residues. The CDR3 sequence: CASSLEAGGPREQYF. CDR3 DNA: TGTGCCAGCAGTTTAGAGGCGGGAGGGCCGAGGGAGCAGTACTTC.

This clonotype has ten or more counts. The rearrangement joins TRBV6-6 to TRBJ2-3, with 8 bases fitting TRBD1. This CDR3 is 16 amino acids long. Per germline, CDR1 MNHNY and CDR2 SVGAGI (reference sequence). The V gene end was trimmed by 4 bases and the J gene end by 5 bases; junction bases not matched to a gene: 11. This CDR3 reads CASSSGQVISGDTQYF. As DNA, the CDR3 is TGTGCCAGCAGTTCGGGACAGGTGATTAGCGGAGATACGCAGTATTTT.

CDR3 nucleotide sequence: TGTGCCAGCAGCTTAGGACTAGTGTCTAACAATGAGCAGTTCTTC. This translates into CASSLGLVSNNEQFF. The gene calls are TRBV7-2 and TRBJ2-1, with D possibly matching TRBD2 (6 bases). The CDR3 consists of 15 residues. The V gene lost 1 base and the J gene lost 5 bases, with 12 bases spanning the gap. Germline values: CDR1 SGHTA, CDR2 FQGNSA.

This clonotype has only a few counts. The V and J genes are TRBV20-1 and TRBJ2-3, with unresolved D. The CDR3 covers 13 residues. Germline values: CDR1 DFQATT, CDR2 SNEGSKA (reference sequence). V dropped 5 bases and J dropped 0 bases, with 9 bases sitting between them. This CDR3 reads CSAWIPSTDTQYF. CDR3 sequence (DNA): TGCAGTGCTTGGATTCCTAGCACAGATACGCAGTATTTT.

This clonotype was detected many times. The chain employs TRBV29-1 and TRBJ2-1; 16 positions agree with TRBD2. Trimming cost V 7 bases and J 7 bases; bases outside gene matches: 1. CDR1 is SQVTM and CDR2 is ANQGSEA in the germline V gene. This CDR3 comprises 13 residues. The DNA of the CDR3 is TGCAGCGCGGGACTAGCGGGAGGGAATGAGCAGTTCTTC. Its protein product is CSAGLAGGNEQFF.

The chain links TRBV5-1 to TRBJ2-7; 8 nucleotides line up with TRBD1. CDR1 SGHRS and CDR2 YFSETQ come from the germline V gene. The ends lost 4 bases at V and 5 bases at J; junction bases unmatched: 5. There are 13 residues in the CDR3. This chain's CDR3 is CASSPQGADEQYF. CDR3 DNA sequence: TGCGCCAGCAGCCCCCAGGGGGCGGACGAGCAGTACTTC.

The chain carries TRBV5-5 and TRBJ2-5; D unclear. Germline loops: CDR1 SGHKS, CDR2 YYEKEE (reference sequence). The CDR3 spans 16 residues. Trimming left V 6 bases short and J 2 bases short, with 20 bases between. The CDR3 region has the DNA TGTGCCAGCATCCCCGGTCCTCCGGGCAGACAAGAGACCCAGTACTTC. It codes for CASIPGPPGRQETQYF.

This clonotype was picked up a small number of times. This chain connects TRBV20-1 to TRBJ2-7, with 11 bases matching TRBD2. Germline lookup yields CDR1 DFQATT and CDR2 SNEGSKA (reference sequence). The CDR3 is made up of 15 amino acids. J gave up 3 bases and V 3 bases, and 7 bases lay outside the gene matches. This CDR3 reads CSASETTSGNYEQYF. The CDR3 nucleotides are TGCAGTGCTAGCGAGACGACTAGCGGGAACTACGAGCAGTACTTC.

The rearrangement joins TRBV11-2 to TRBJ2-6; TRBD1 agrees at 7 bases. The CDR3 extends over 16 amino acids. V was clipped by 4 bases and J by 4 bases; unmatched bases: 7. Germline V gene data show CDR1 as SGHAT and CDR2 as FQNNGV. CDR3 nucleotide sequence: TGTGCCAGCAGCTCCCGGACAGGACCCGGGGCCAACGTCCTGACTTTC. Amino acids: CASSSRTGPGANVLTF.

The chain links TRBV5-1 to TRBJ1-1; unclear D gene. Per germline, CDR1 SGHRS and CDR2 YFSETQ. CDR3 length: 14 residues. Trimming left V 4 bases short and J 5 bases short, with 15 bases between. CDR3 in DNA: TGCGCCAGCAGCCTGGAGGACCAGGAGACTGAAGCTTTCTTT. Translated, it gives CASSLEDQETEAFF. Variable domain in full (rest from reference TRBV5-1 and TRBJ1-1): KAGVTQTPRYLIKTRGQQVTLSCSPISGHRSVSWYQQTPGQGLQFLFEYFSETQRNKGNFPGRFSGRQFSNSRSEMNVSTLELGDSALYLCASSLEDQETEAFFGQGTRLTVV.

This clonotype appeared a few times. The chain is built from TRBV6-5 and TRBJ2-7; TRBD2 matches at 10 bases. Germline V gene sequence: CDR1 MNHEY, CDR2 SVGAGI. The CDR3 contains 15 residues. Trimming at V came to 0 bases and at J to 4 bases, leaving 3 bases not matched to a gene. CDR3 region: CASSYSVLAGYEQYF. The CDR3 bases are TGTGCCAGCAGTTACTCTGTACTAGCGGGGTACGAGCAGTACTTC.

By frequency in the sample, this clonotype is medium-sized. V gene TRBV20-1 combines with J gene TRBJ2-2, with 13 bases fitting TRBD2. Germline V lookup: CDR1 DFQATT, CDR2 SNEGSKA (reference sequence). After removal of 6 bases from V and 2 bases from J, the junction contained 6 bases not matched to a gene. The CDR3 has 16 amino acids. The CDR3 here is CSASQGLAGNTGELFF. CDR3 DNA: TGCAGTGCATCTCAGGGACTAGCGGGAAACACCGGGGAGCTGTTTTTT.

The chain joins TRBV7-2 to TRBJ2-7, with D possibly TRBD2 on 6 matching bases. The CDR3 consists of 15 residues. CDR1 SGHTA and CDR2 FQGNSA come from the germline V gene. Trimming removed 4 bases at V and 0 bases at J, with 13 bases between. CDR3 sequence: CASSWGGTTSYEQYF. Written as DNA, the CDR3 is TGTGCCAGCAGCTGGGGCGGGACGACCTCCTACGAGCAGTACTTC.

By its share, this clonotype is medium-sized. The genes are TRBV5-1 and TRBJ1-4; D unresolved. The CDR3 is 14 residues long. Between the trimmed V and J ends, which lost 3 bases and 0 bases, there was a span of 6 bases. Germline V gene lookup returns CDR1 SGHRS and CDR2 YFSETQ. The CDR3 DNA reads as TGCGCCAGCAGCTCCCGGGCAACTAATGAAAAACTGTTTTTT. Translated: CASSSRATNEKLFF.

In its sample, this clonotype was seen many times. J is TRBJ1-5 and V is TRBV20-1, with D uncertain. Trimming removed 6 bases at V and 0 bases at J, with 12 bases between. The CDR3 is 14 amino acids. Germline values: CDR1 DFQATT, CDR2 SNEGSKA (reference sequence). The CDR3 region is CSALGEYSNQPQHF. The CDR3 nucleotides are TGCAGTGCCCTGGGAGAGTATAGCAATCAGCCCCAGCATTTT.

As for this clonotype: A much larger clone differs from this one at a single base, so this may be a read error. CDR3 bases: TGCAGTGCTAGGGTACAGGGATTCTATGGCGACACCTTC. Amino acids: CSARVQGFYGDTF. The V gene is TRBV20-1, the J gene TRBJ1-2; D might be TRBD1 (6 bases). The germline CDR1 and CDR2 sequences are DFQATT and SNEGSKA (reference sequence). CDR3 length equals 13 residues.

The rearrangement uses TRBV6-5 and TRBJ1-1, with D tentatively TRBD1 (5 bases). Germline V gene data show CDR1 as MNHEY and CDR2 as SVGAGI. V lost 2 bases to trimming and J lost 6 bases, with 10 bases between them. This CDR3 contains 13 residues. CDR3 sequence (DNA): TGTGCCAGCAGTTACGCGGGGGGAGCTGAAGCTTTCTTT. Protein: CASSYAGGAEAFF.

This clonotype was seen more than once but under ten times. The J gene is TRBJ2-1, the V gene TRBV2; 10 nucleotides align to TRBD2. The trim removed 5 bases at V and 1 base at J, leaving 5 bases unmatched. CDR3 length: 16 residues. From germline, CDR1 is SNHLY and CDR2 FYNNEI. For the CDR3, the DNA is TGTGCCAGCAGTTTGACTAGCGGGCTATCCTACAATGAGCAGTTCTTC. This translates into CASSLTSGLSYNEQFF.

The V gene is TRBV20-1, the J gene TRBJ1-5; 10 bases line up with TRBD1. CDR3 size: 14 residues. Germline CDR1 DFQATT, CDR2 SNEGSKA (reference sequence). The V gene end was trimmed by 6 bases and the J gene end by 7 bases; junction bases not matched to a gene: 9. The CDR3 sequence: CSALDRGGRQPQHF. Written as DNA, the CDR3 is TGCAGTGCCCTGGACAGGGGGGGGAGACAGCCCCAGCATTTT.

This clonotype was seen a handful of times. The chain carries TRBV20-1 and TRBJ1-5; D not certain. From germline, CDR1 is DFQATT and CDR2 SNEGSKA (reference sequence). The CDR3 runs to 16 residues. V was trimmed by 3 bases and J by 3 bases, leaving 18 bases between them. The CDR3 region is CSARVRTGMDNQPQHF. CDR3 bases: TGCAGTGCTAGGGTCCGGACGGGGATGGACAATCAGCCCCAGCATTTT.

With regard to this clonotype: A read error may explain this, as a much larger clone is one base away. The chain combines TRBV20-1 with TRBJ1-1; D is unresolved. The CDR3 is 13 residues long. Trimming cost V 0 bases and J 8 bases, with 13 bases left between them. CDR1 and CDR2 (germline): DFQATT, SNEGSKA (reference sequence). CDR3 amino acids: CSARDVQAEEAFF. As DNA, the CDR3 is TGCAGTGCTAGAGATGTGCAGGCCGAAGAAGCTTTCTTT.

The rearrangement links TRBV4-3 to TRBJ1-6; no reliable D call. The germline V and J ends were trimmed by 0 bases and 10 bases, with 16 bases remaining between them. Germline assignment: CDR1 LGHNA and CDR2 YSLEER. CDR3 length: 16 residues. The CDR3 nucleotides read TGCGCCAGCAGCCAAGATTGGGCCGGGGTAGGCTCACCCCTCCACTTT. It is translated as CASSQDWAGVGSPLHF.